The 5 T cell receptor beta chains presented below share a single source sample, sequenced in a study of shared clonotypes between healthy human individuals. It was CD45RO-negative cells, positively selected for CCR7, that made up naive CD8 cells, with terminally differentiated effector memory CD45RA+ cells excluded. Only in-frame clones appear in the TCRdb table, and some are missing; sequencing was by immunoSEQ multiplex PCR. The sample has approximately 740,000 clones, 80% to 95% seen once; the top ten hold more than 20%. Sample: naive CD8+ T cells sorted from blood. These receptor sequences come from a man between 25 and 39 years old in good health.

The DNA for the CDR3 is TGTGCCAGCAGCTTATTTGAGGAATACCAAGAGACCCAGTACTTC. This encodes CASSLFEEYQETQYF. The rearrangement joins TRBV7-9 to TRBJ2-5; D uncertain. The V and J ends lost 2 bases and 0 bases respectively, with 10 bases between them. This CDR3 is built from 15 residues. In germline, CDR1 is SEHNR, CDR2 FQNEAQ (reference sequence).

This chain uses TRBV7-9 with TRBJ1-4; D is unresolved. V lost 6 bases and J 0 bases, leaving 14 bases between the germline ends. The CDR3 totals 16 residues. CDR1 is SEHNR, CDR2 FQNEAQ, per germline (reference sequence). The CDR3 nucleotides are TGTGCCAGCAGTTCCTTCCAAGCTGCAACTAATGAAAAACTGTTTTTT. Amino acid sequence: CASSSFQAATNEKLFF.

The chain links TRBV12-2 to TRBJ2-1; the table calls TRBD2, which could not be checked here. TRBV12-2 corresponds to a pseudogene. The CDR3 extends over 14 amino acids. DNA for the CDR3: TGTGCAAGTCGCTCTCGACTAGCGGGAAAAGAGCAGTTCTTC. Amino acids: CASRSRLAGKEQFF.

Here the CDR3 DNA reads TGTGCCAGCAGCTTGGTCTCTAGCGTCTACGAGCAGTACTTC. It translates to CASSLVSSVYEQYF. V gene TRBV5-6 combines with J gene TRBJ2-7, with a weak D call TRBD2 (6 bases). In germline, CDR1 is SGHDT, CDR2 YYEEEE. The CDR3 contains 14 residues. V was clipped by 0 bases and J by 3 bases, with 10 bases between them.

This chain links TRBV28 with TRBJ2-7, with 7 bases identical to TRBD2. The CDR3 totals 15 residues. V shed 2 bases, J shed 0 bases, and the junction held 4 bases outside the gene matches. Germline CDR1 MDHEN, CDR2 SYDVKM. CDR3 nucleotides: TGTGCCAGCAGTTTAGGCGGGAGCCGCTCCTACGAGCAGTACTTC. It encodes CASSLGGSRSYEQYF.